This T cell receptor beta chain derives from a study of cytomegalovirus exposure and HLA in healthy donors. Study findings and constraints: The sole available immune exposure information was CMV serostatus. Within an earlier analysis, most TCR beta V segments proved productive either about 90% or about 30% of the time.

Vbeta (60) and Jbeta (13) primers were used in the PCR. Sequencing was performed with immunoSEQ multiplex PCR; in TCRdb, only in-frame clones are kept and a portion is missing. The repertoire includes approximately 150,000 clones, roughly 80% of them detected once, and 1.5% to 2% sits in the top ten. Note on this clone: What it recognizes is unknown. A far larger clone is off by one base, so a read error is likely.

Per the germline V gene, CDR1 is MRHNA and CDR2 is SNTAGT. This CDR3 has 14 amino acids. The junction had 4 bases not matched to a gene; V was cut back by 6 bases and J by 4 bases. The rearrangement uses TRBV6-4 and TRBJ2-1, with 9 nucleotides matching TRBD2. The source of this sequence is a woman between 40 and 55 years old in good health and CMV-seronegative. Sequencing was done on a sample of PBMCs. This CDR3 is CASSPGLAYNEQFF. The CDR3 region has the DNA TGTGCCAGCAGCCCGGGACTAGCTTACAATGAGCAGTTCTTC.